A single sample is the source of the 8 T cell receptor beta chains below, sequenced in a study of T cells after yellow fever vaccination (dated by TCRdb to 2018 to 2020). Libraries were prepared through 5' RACE. Sequencing took place on an Illumina HiSeq 2500. TCRdb passed the public sequencing reads through fastp at Q25 and MiXCR, retaining productive beta sequences. Merged by CDR3 protein, the rows form single entries marked with the most common genes and DNA. The sample includes roughly 30,000 distinct CDR3 sequences, with about 11% observed a single time. The ten most abundant clones make up approximately 12% of the sample. The treatment or condition label of this sample denotes: live attenuated yellow fever vaccine strain. Sample: PBMCs, either bulk or a sorted T-cell subset (CD4+, CD8+, memory, or dextramer-sorted; not recorded which), taken roughly 15 days after the first yellow fever vaccination. These TCRs come from a young man who received the YFV17D yellow fever vaccine.

The table lists this clonotype with many counts. The CDR3 loop is CASSLYRVWENGYTF. CDR3 DNA: TGTGCCAGCAGTTTATACAGGGTATGGGAGAATGGCTACACCTTC. The J gene is TRBJ1-2, the V gene TRBV12-3 or TRBV12-4; D possibly corresponds to TRBD1 (6 bases). This CDR3 has 15 residues. V shed 2 bases and J shed 6 bases, with 16 bases lying between them.

This clonotype has at least ten counts. The rearrangement uses TRBV5-1 and TRBJ2-1; 10 nucleotides agree with TRBD2. Germline lookup yields CDR1 SGHRS and CDR2 YFSETQ. The V and J ends lost 6 bases and 8 bases, in that order; junction bases with no gene match: 5. CDR3 length: 13 residues. The CDR3: CASKSGGGDEQFF. The CDR3 nucleotides read TGCGCCAGCAAGAGCGGGGGGGGAGATGAGCAGTTCTTC.

This clonotype was counted at least ten times. In DNA, the CDR3 is TGCAGTGCTAGAGAACCGGGACTAGCCCTCGGCGGGGAGCTGTTTTTT. Its protein product is CSAREPGLALGGELFF. This chain connects TRBV20-1 to TRBJ2-2; 9 bases agree with TRBD2. This CDR3 comprises 16 residues. The V gene end was trimmed by 0 bases and the J gene end by 7 bases; junction bases not matched to a gene: 9. The germline gives CDR1 DFQATT, CDR2 SNEGSKA (reference sequence).

The rearrangement uses TRBV20-1 and TRBJ2-4; D is possibly TRBD2 (5 bases). The ends were cut back, 5 bases at V and 0 bases at J, with 20 bases in the middle. The CDR3 is made up of 17 amino acids. From germline, CDR1 is DFQATT and CDR2 SNEGSKA (reference sequence). In nucleotides, the CDR3 is TGCAGTGCTCCTTCGTGGACGGGGAGACTAGCCAAAAACATTCAGTACTTC. Translation gives CSAPSWTGRLAKNIQYF.

At least ten counts were recorded for this clonotype. J is TRBJ2-6 and V is TRBV7-2; the match to TRBD1 covers 9 bases. Germline values: CDR1 SGHTA, CDR2 FQGNSA. The V gene end was trimmed by 5 bases and the J gene end by 8 bases; junction bases not matched to a gene: 13. The CDR3 totals 17 residues. The CDR3 coding sequence is TGTGCCAGCAGCAGACAGACAGGGGGTGGAACCACCAACGTCCTGACTTTC. Translating it yields CASSRQTGGGTTNVLTF.

In its sample, this clonotype was seen many times. The rearrangement uses TRBV5-1 and TRBJ2-7; 8 positions agree with TRBD2. The V gene's germline CDR1 is SGHRS and CDR2 YFSETQ. V lost 6 bases to trimming and J lost 9 bases; unmatched junction nucleotides: 20. The CDR3 has 16 amino acids. The CDR3 nucleotides are TGCGCCAGCACCCCTTCGCCTACGGGGGGGGCGAACCGGCAGTACTTC. Translation gives CASTPSPTGGANRQYF.

This clonotype was found many times. This rearrangement joins TRBV19 to TRBJ1-1; D call uncertain. CDR3 size: 13 residues. CDR1 and CDR2 (germline): LNHDA, SQIVND (reference sequence). V was clipped by 6 bases and J by 2 bases, with 10 bases between them. The CDR3, as DNA: TGTGCCAGTAGCCGCGGGGTTAACACTGAAGCTTTCTTT. Residues: CASSRGVNTEAFF.

A word on this clonotype: A much larger clone lies one base from this, so it may be a read error. This sequence joins TRBV11-2 and TRBJ2-2; D uncertain. The CDR3 is 12 residues long. From germline, CDR1 is SGHAT and CDR2 FQNNGV. V was trimmed by 5 bases and J by 7 bases, leaving 8 bases between them. The DNA for the CDR3 is TGTGCCAGCAGCCAAACCTGCGGGGAGCTGTTTTTT. Amino acids: CASSQTCGELFF.